This is a list of T cell receptor beta chains from one sample in a study of siplizumab effects on memory and regulatory T cells. Assay: immunoSEQ multiplex PCR; the TCRdb copy retains only in-frame clones and omits some. The sample lists approximately 100,000 clones; 85% to 95% were seen once. The sequenced sample consisted of non-Treg CD4+ T cells sorted from blood. These receptors all come from a human donor in good health. The CDR3 runs from the conserved cysteine through the conserved F or W. The D gene is left open where the match is weak.

len: 15; j_gene: TRBJ1-1; v_gene: TRBV11-3; d_gene: NA; CDR3aa: CASSPSRGPNTEAFF; CDR3nt: TGTGCCAGCAGCCCCTCCCGGGGCCCGAACACTGAAGCTTTCTTT
len: 15; j_gene: TRBJ1-1; v_gene: TRBV18; d_gene: NA; CDR3aa: CASSPRRPMNTEAFF; CDR3nt: TGTGCCAGCTCACCACGGCGACCCATGAACACTGAAGCTTTCTTT
len: 14; j_gene: TRBJ2-7; v_gene: TRBV5-1; d_gene: NA; CDR3aa: CASSLVAGTNEQYF; CDR3nt: TGCGCCAGCAGCTTGGTTGCGGGGACAAACGAGCAGTACTTC
len: 15; j_gene: TRBJ1-6; v_gene: TRBV5-6; d_gene: TRBD1; CDR3aa: CASSLRGPHNSPLHF; CDR3nt: TGTGCCAGCAGCCTGAGGGGGCCCCATAATTCACCCCTCCACTTT
len: 15; j_gene: TRBJ2-7; v_gene: TRBV6-5; d_gene: TRBD1; CDR3aa: CATTLDRESRREQYF; CDR3nt: TGTGCCACTACCCTAGACAGGGAAAGCCGCCGCGAGCAGTACTTC
len: 15; j_gene: TRBJ2-7; v_gene: TRBV28; d_gene: TRBD2; CDR3aa: CASSSGTSGRRGQYF; CDR3nt: TGTGCCAGCAGTTCAGGGACTAGCGGGAGACGGGGGCAGTACTTC
len: 14; j_gene: TRBJ2-3; v_gene: TRBV29-1; d_gene: TRBD1; CDR3aa: CSAARDSSTDTQYF; CDR3nt: TGCAGCGCAGCCCGGGACAGCTCCACAGATACGCAGTATTTT
len: 14; j_gene: TRBJ2-2; v_gene: TRBV29-1; d_gene: NA; CDR3aa: CSVEPRGLSGELFF; CDR3nt: TGCAGCGTTGAACCCAGGGGTTTAAGCGGGGAGCTGTTTTTT
len: 15; j_gene: TRBJ2-5; v_gene: TRBV10-3; d_gene: TRBD1; CDR3aa: CAISEGGTGEETQYF; CDR3nt: TGTGCCATCAGTGAGGGTGGGACAGGGGAAGAGACCCAGTACTTC
len: 13; j_gene: TRBJ2-1; v_gene: TRBV10-3; d_gene: TRBD1; CDR3aa: CATGGQGSNEQFF; CDR3nt: TGTGCCACAGGTGGACAGGGAAGTAATGAGCAGTTCTTC